Listed here are 20 T cell receptor beta chains from one sample, sequenced in a study of blood T cell repertoires in COVID-19. Repertoires were generated with immunoSEQ multiplex PCR, while TCRdb's copy carries only in-frame clones and drops some. The top ten clones hold 16% of a sample with tens of thousands of clones, around 90% of them seen once. The sample taken for sequencing was peripheral blood. The receptors were sampled from a man between 65 and 79 years old with acute or convalescent COVID-19.

This chain links TRBV4-3 with TRBJ1-1; D is ambiguous. This CDR3 has 15 amino acids. The germline V gene encodes CDR1 LGHNA and CDR2 YSLEER. The ends were cut back, 0 bases at V and 1 base at J, with 9 bases in the middle. Here the CDR3 DNA reads TGCGCCAGCAGCCAAGATCTTGGAGAGAACACTGAAGCTTTCTTT. It is translated as CASSQDLGENTEAFF.

This CDR3 is CASSETGFSYNEQFF. In DNA form, the CDR3 reads TGCGCCAGCAGCGAGACAGGGTTCTCCTACAATGAGCAGTTCTTC. The V and J genes are TRBV4-3 and TRBJ2-1; TRBD1 aligns across 7 bases. V shed 5 bases and J 0 bases; nucleotides not matched to a gene: 4. The CDR3 covers 15 residues. CDR1 and CDR2 (germline): LGHNA, YSLEER.

The rearrangement joins TRBV27 to TRBJ2-1, with D perhaps TRBD1 (6 bases). CDR1 and CDR2 from the germline V gene are MNHEY and SMNVEV (reference sequence). The CDR3 has 15 residues. Trimming removed 3 bases from V and 3 bases from J, with 12 bases in between. The CDR3 loop is CASSFQGDIYNEQFF. The CDR3 region has the DNA TGTGCCAGCAGTTTCCAAGGGGACATCTACAATGAGCAGTTCTTC.

The rearrangement links TRBV4-1 to TRBJ1-5; no clear D. V was pared by 0 bases and J by 11 bases, with 11 bases between. This CDR3 is built from 13 residues. Looked up from germline, CDR1 is MGHRA and CDR2 is YSYEKL. The CDR3 region is CASSQDRLESQHF. The CDR3 coding sequence is TGCGCCAGCAGCCAAGATCGTTTGGAGTCCCAGCATTTT.

The rearrangement uses TRBV7-2 and TRBJ2-3; 10 bases are a match to TRBD1. Germline CDR1 reads SGHTA; CDR2 reads FQGNSA. This CDR3 has 17 residues. V lost 0 bases and J lost 3; bases outside the gene matches: 6. In nucleotides, the CDR3 is TGTGCCAGCAGCTTAGCTCCCAGACAGGGGGCAACAGATACGCAGTATTTT. Translating gives CASSLAPRQGATDTQYF.

This clone has more than one count but fewer than ten. This rearrangement joins TRBV11-3 to TRBJ2-7; 8 positions agree with TRBD2. The CDR3 is 15 residues long. Germline CDR1 is SGHNT and CDR2 is YENEEA. The J segment lost 7 bases and the V segment lost 5 bases, leaving 13 bases of the junction unmatched. As DNA, the CDR3 is TGTGCCAGCAGCGCACAAACGGGGGGACTAGGAGAGCAGTACTTC. It codes for CASSAQTGGLGEQYF.

V is TRBV20-1 and J is TRBJ2-1; 7 bases map to TRBD2. Germline assignment: CDR1 DFQATT and CDR2 SNEGSKA (reference sequence). The V gene end was trimmed by 3 bases and the J gene end by 5 bases; junction bases not matched to a gene: 7. There are 14 residues in the CDR3. CDR3 loop: CSASPKAGNNEQFF. The CDR3 DNA reads TGCAGTGCTAGTCCGAAAGCGGGGAACAATGAGCAGTTCTTC.

The CDR3 spells CASSGAGGYEQYF. CDR3 DNA sequence: TGTGCCAGCAGTGGAGCGGGAGGGTACGAGCAGTACTTC. The chain combines TRBV6-1 with TRBJ2-7; 10 nucleotides line up with TRBD2. V trimming: 4 bases; J trimming: 4 bases; junction bases outside the gene matches: 1. Germline loops: CDR1 MNHNS, CDR2 SASEGT. CDR3 length equals 13 residues.

This clone showed up just a few times. This chain connects TRBV7-9 to TRBJ1-1; no firm D call. CDR1 is SEHNR and CDR2 is FQNEAQ in the germline V gene (reference sequence). The CDR3 consists of 10 residues. Trimming took 11 bases from V and 3 from J, leaving 7 bases between them. The CDR3 sequence: CAWRDTEAFF. The DNA for the CDR3 is TGTGCCTGGCGGGACACTGAAGCTTTCTTT.

The chain recombines TRBV12-5 with TRBJ2-7; 14 bases fit TRBD2. The ends lost 5 bases at V and 6 bases at J; junction bases unmatched: 3. The CDR3 contains 14 residues. Germline values: CDR1 LGHNT, CDR2 FRNRAP. Written as DNA, the CDR3 is TGTGCTAGTGGTCCGGGACTAGCGGGAGTCGAGCAGTACTTC. Translating gives CASGPGLAGVEQYF.

This clone was found a few times. The chain uses TRBV2 and TRBJ2-7, with 9 bases lining up with TRBD1. The CDR3 spans 13 residues. The germline gives CDR1 SNHLY, CDR2 FYNNEI. The trim removed 5 bases at V and 6 bases at J, leaving 5 bases unmatched. In DNA form, the CDR3 reads TGTGCCAGCAGTCCGGGACAGGGTCTCGAGCAGTACTTC. As protein: CASSPGQGLEQYF.

The chain has TRBV7-9 and TRBJ1-2; 8 bases align to TRBD1. V gave up 5 bases and J gave up 4 bases; unmatched junction bases: 9. The germline V gene has CDR1 SEHNR and CDR2 FQNEAQ (reference sequence). The CDR3 is made up of 15 amino acids. Written as DNA, the CDR3 is TGTGCCAGCAGCCTACGGGACAGGATAAGCTATGGCTACACCTTC. Amino acids: CASSLRDRISYGYTF. Using reference TRBV7-9 and TRBJ1-2 for the parts outside the CDR3, the full variable domain is DTGVSQNPRHKITKRGQNVTFRCDPISEHNRLYWYRQTLGQGPEFLTYFQNEAQLEKSRLLSDRFSAERPKGSFSTLEIQRTEQGDSAMYLCASSLRDRISYGYTFGSGTRLTVV.

This sequence joins TRBV27 and TRBJ2-2; tentatively, D is TRBD1 (7 bases). From germline, CDR1 is MNHEY and CDR2 SMNVEV (reference sequence). The CDR3 spans 18 residues. With 10 bases removed from V and 3 bases from J, the gap between germline ends came to 27 bases. This CDR3 is CATQGANAGQLYTGELFF. CDR3 in DNA: TGTGCCACCCAGGGAGCAAACGCGGGACAGCTATACACCGGGGAGCTGTTTTTT.

The chain carries TRBV7-3 and TRBJ1-1; D gene ambiguous. Trimming shortened V by 2 bases and J by 1 base, and 8 bases separated the two germline ends. CDR1 is SGHTA, CDR2 FQGTGA, per germline. The CDR3 runs 14 residues. The CDR3 spells CASSLGRGNTEAFF. CDR3 coding DNA: TGTGCCAGCAGCTTAGGTAGAGGGAACACTGAAGCTTTCTTT.

The chain uses TRBV11-1 and TRBJ2-5; D is possibly TRBD1 (5 bases). From germline, CDR1 is SGHAT and CDR2 FQDESV (reference sequence). The CDR3 has 11 amino acids. The germline V and J ends were trimmed by 8 bases and 1 base, with 5 bases remaining between them. The CDR3 protein is CASQGQETQYF. DNA for the CDR3: TGTGCCAGCCAGGGCCAAGAGACCCAGTACTTC. Complete variable domain (other parts from reference TRBV11-1 and TRBJ2-5): EAEVAQSPRYKITEKSQAVAFWCDPISGHATLYWYRQILGQGPELLVQFQDESVVDDSQLPKDRFSAERLKGVDSTLKIQPAELGDSAMYLCASQGQETQYFGPGTRLLVL.

This clone occurred once. The chain recombines TRBV27 with TRBJ1-1, with 10 bases identical to TRBD1. This CDR3 has 16 amino acids. Per germline, CDR1 MNHEY and CDR2 SMNVEV (reference sequence). Trimming cost V 4 bases and J 2 bases; bases outside gene matches: 7. CDR3 sequence reads: CASSWDGTGANTEAFF. CDR3 bases: TGTGCCAGCAGTTGGGACGGGACAGGGGCTAACACTGAAGCTTTCTTT.

V gene TRBV7-2 combines with J gene TRBJ2-1; 14 bases are a match to TRBD2. CDR3 length: 16 residues. The V segment lost 5 bases and the J segment 7 bases; nucleotides outside the gene matches: 7. CDR1 is SGHTA and CDR2 is FQGNSA in the germline V gene. CDR3 sequence (DNA): TGTGCCAGCAGCCCCCCGGGACTAGCGGGAGTAAATGAGCAGTTCTTC. Encoded protein: CASSPPGLAGVNEQFF.

This chain links TRBV5-1 with TRBJ1-6; 7 bases match TRBD1. There are 14 residues in the CDR3. The trim removed 0 bases at V and 7 bases at J, leaving 1 base unmatched. Germline lookup yields CDR1 SGHRS and CDR2 YFSETQ. CDR3 nucleotide sequence: TGCGCCAGCAGCTTGGACAGGGGAAATTCACCCCTCCACTTT. Protein product: CASSLDRGNSPLHF.

This chain joins TRBV5-1 and TRBJ1-2; 7 bases align to TRBD1. Trimming cost V 2 bases and J 6 bases; bases outside gene matches: 7. The CDR3 totals 14 residues. Germline loops: CDR1 SGHRS, CDR2 YFSETQ. CDR3 loop: CASSFTGVGNGYTF. For the CDR3, the DNA is TGCGCCAGCAGCTTTACAGGGGTTGGTAATGGCTACACCTTC. Full variable domain (outside the CDR3, taken from reference TRBV5-1 and TRBJ1-2): KAGVTQTPRYLIKTRGQQVTLSCSPISGHRSVSWYQQTPGQGLQFLFEYFSETQRNKGNFPGRFSGRQFSNSRSEMNVSTLELGDSALYLCASSFTGVGNGYTFGSGTRLTVV.

This clone was recorded once. The V call is TRBV9, the J call TRBJ2-1; TRBD1 might be the D (6 bases). This CDR3 has 18 amino acids. V lost 3 bases and J lost 4, with 23 bases in between. Germline V gives CDR1 SGDLS, CDR2 YYNGEE. The CDR3 region is CASSAQTGSDPIYNEQFF. The CDR3 nucleotides are TGTGCCAGCAGCGCACAGACAGGTTCCGATCCCATTTACAATGAGCAGTTCTTC. The full variable domain, with the rest looked up from reference TRBV9 and TRBJ2-1, is DSGVTQTPKHLITATGQRVTLRCSPRSGDLSVYWYQQSLDQGLQFLIQYYNGEERAKGNILERFSAQQFPDLHSELNLSSLELGDSALYFCASSAQTGSDPIYNEQFFGPGTRLTVL.